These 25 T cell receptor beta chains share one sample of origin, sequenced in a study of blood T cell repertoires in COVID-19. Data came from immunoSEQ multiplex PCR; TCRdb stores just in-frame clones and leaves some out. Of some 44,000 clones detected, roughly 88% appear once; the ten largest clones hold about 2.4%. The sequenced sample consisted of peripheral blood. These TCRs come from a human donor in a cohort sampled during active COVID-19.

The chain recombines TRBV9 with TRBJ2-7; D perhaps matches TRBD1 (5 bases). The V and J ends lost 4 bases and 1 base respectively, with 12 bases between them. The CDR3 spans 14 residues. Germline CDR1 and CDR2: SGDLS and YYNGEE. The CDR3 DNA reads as TGTGCCAGCAGCCCCCGGACAAATTCCTACGAGCAGTACTTC. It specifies CASSPRTNSYEQYF.

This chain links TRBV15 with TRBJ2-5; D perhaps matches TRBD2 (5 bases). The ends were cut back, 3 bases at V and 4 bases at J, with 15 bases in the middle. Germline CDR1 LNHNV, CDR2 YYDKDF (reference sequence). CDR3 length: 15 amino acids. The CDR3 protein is CATSRGPVAGETQYF. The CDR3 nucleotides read TGTGCCACCAGCAGGGGCCCGGTCGCGGGAGAGACCCAGTACTTC.

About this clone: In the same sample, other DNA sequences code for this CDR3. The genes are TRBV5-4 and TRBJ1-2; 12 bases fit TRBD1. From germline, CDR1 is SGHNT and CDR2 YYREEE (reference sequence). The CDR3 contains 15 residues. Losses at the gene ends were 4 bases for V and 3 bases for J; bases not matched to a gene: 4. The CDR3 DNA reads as TGTGCCAGCAGCCGGGACAGGGGGCGAGACTATGGCTACACCTTC. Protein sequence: CASSRDRGRDYGYTF.

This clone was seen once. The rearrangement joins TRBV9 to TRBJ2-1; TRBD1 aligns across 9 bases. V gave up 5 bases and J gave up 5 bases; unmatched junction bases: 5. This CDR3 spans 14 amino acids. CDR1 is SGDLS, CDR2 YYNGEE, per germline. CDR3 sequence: CASRGQGTHNEQFF. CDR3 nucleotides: TGTGCCAGCAGGGGACAGGGAACGCACAATGAGCAGTTCTTC.

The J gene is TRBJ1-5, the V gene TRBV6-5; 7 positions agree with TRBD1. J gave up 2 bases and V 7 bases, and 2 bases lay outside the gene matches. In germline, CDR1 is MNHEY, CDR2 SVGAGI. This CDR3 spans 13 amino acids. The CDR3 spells CASTRGGNQPQHF. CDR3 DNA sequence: TGTGCCAGCACCAGGGGGGGCAATCAGCCCCAGCATTTT.

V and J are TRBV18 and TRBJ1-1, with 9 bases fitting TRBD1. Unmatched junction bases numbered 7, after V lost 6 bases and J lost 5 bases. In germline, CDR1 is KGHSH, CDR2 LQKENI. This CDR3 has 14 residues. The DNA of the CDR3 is TGTGCCAGCTCGACGACAGGGGGGGCAACTGAAGCTTTCTTT. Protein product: CASSTTGGATEAFF. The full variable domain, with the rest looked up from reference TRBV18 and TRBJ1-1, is NAGVMQNPRHLVRRRGQEARLRCSPMKGHSHVYWYRQLPEEGLKFMVYLQKENIIDESGMPKERFSAEFPKEGPSILRIQQVVRGDSAAYFCASSTTGGATEAFFGQGTRLTVV.

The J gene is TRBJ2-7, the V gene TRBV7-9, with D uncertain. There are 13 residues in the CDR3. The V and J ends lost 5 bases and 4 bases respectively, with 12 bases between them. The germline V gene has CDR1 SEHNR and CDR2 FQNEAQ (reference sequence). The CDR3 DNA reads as TGTGCCAGCAGCCCGCACATGAATTACGAGCAGTACTTC. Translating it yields CASSPHMNYEQYF.

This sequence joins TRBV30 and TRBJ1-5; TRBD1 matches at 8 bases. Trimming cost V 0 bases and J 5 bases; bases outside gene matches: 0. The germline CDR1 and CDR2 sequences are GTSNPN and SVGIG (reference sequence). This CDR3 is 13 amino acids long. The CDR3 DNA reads TGTGCCTGGAGTGTACAGGGGGATCAGCCCCAGCATTTT. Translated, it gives CAWSVQGDQPQHF.

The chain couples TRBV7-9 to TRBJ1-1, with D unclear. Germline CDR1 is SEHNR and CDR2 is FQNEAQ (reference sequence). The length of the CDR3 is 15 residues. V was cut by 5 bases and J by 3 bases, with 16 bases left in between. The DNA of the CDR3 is TGTGCCAGCAGCCCCCCCCGGGGAGGAGACACTGAAGCTTTCTTT. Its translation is CASSPPRGGDTEAFF.

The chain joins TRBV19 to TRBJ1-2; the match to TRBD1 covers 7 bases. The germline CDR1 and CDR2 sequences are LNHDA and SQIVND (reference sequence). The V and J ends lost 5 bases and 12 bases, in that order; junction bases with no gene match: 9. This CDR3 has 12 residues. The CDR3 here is CASSSGQSRNTF. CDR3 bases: TGTGCCAGTAGTTCGGGACAGTCGAGAAACACCTTC.

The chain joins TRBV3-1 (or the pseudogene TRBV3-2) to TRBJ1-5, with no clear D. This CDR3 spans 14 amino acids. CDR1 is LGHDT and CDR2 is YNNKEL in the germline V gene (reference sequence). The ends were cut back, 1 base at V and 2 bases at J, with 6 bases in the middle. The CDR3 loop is CASSQGVGNQPQHF. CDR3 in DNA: TGTGCCAGCAGCCAAGGAGTTGGCAATCAGCCCCAGCATTTT.

Written as DNA, the CDR3 is TGTGCCAGTAACCCCACTAATAGCAATCAGCCCCAGCATTTT. This sequence encodes CASNPTNSNQPQHF. This sequence joins TRBV19 and TRBJ1-5; D is undetermined. Germline CDR1 is LNHDA and CDR2 is SQIVND (reference sequence). The CDR3 covers 14 residues. Trimming took 7 bases from V and 0 from J, leaving 10 bases between them.

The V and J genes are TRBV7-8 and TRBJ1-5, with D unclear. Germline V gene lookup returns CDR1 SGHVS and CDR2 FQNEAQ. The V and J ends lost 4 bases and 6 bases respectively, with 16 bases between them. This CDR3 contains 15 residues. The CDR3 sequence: CASSSADRLGQPQHF. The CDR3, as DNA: TGTGCCAGCAGCTCGGCGGATAGGTTAGGTCAGCCCCAGCATTTT.

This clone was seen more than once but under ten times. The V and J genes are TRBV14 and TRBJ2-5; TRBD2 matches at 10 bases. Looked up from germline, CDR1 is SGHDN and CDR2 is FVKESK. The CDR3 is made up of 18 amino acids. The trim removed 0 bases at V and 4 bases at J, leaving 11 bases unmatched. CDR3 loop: CASSQEERGGPILETQYF. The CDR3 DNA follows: TGTGCCAGCAGCCAAGAGGAGCGGGGGGGCCCGATATTAGAGACCCAGTACTTC.

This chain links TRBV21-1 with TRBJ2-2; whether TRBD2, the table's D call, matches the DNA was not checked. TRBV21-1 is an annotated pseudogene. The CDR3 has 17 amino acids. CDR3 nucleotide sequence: TGTGCCAGCAGCAAAGTTCGCGGAACCGCACACACCGGGGAGCTGTTTTTT. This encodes CASSKVRGTAHTGELFF.

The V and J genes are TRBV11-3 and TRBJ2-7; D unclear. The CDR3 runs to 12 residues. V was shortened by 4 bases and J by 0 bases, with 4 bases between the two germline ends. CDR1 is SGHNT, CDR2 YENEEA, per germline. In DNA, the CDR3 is TGTGCCAGCAGCTCTAGCTCCTACGAGCAGTACTTC. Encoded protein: CASSSSSYEQYF.

The CDR3 nucleotides are TGCGCCAGCAGCCAGGGACAGATTAATGAAAAACTGTTTTTT. It encodes CASSQGQINEKLFF. The chain links TRBV4-1 to TRBJ1-4; 7 nucleotides match TRBD1. The germline CDR1 and CDR2 sequences are MGHRA and YSYEKL. This CDR3 is built from 14 residues. Trimming removed 3 bases from V and 4 bases from J; junction bases left unmatched: 2.

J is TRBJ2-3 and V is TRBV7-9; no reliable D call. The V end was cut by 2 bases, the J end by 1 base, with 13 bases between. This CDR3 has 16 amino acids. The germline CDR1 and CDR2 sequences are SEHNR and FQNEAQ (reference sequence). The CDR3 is CASSLSPFSGTDTQYF. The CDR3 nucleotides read TGTGCCAGCAGCTTATCCCCCTTTTCAGGCACAGATACGCAGTATTTT.

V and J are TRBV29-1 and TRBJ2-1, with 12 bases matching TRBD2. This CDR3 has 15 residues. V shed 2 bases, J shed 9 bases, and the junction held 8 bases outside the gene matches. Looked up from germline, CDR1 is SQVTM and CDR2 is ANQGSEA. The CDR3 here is CSVEIGLAGYTEQFF. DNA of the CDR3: TGCAGCGTTGAAATCGGACTAGCGGGGTATACTGAGCAGTTCTTC.

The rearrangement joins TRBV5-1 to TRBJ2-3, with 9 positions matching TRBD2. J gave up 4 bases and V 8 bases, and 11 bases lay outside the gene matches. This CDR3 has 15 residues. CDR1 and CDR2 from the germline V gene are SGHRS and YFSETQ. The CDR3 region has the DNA TGCGCCAGTAGACGGACTAGCGCGGATGCAGATACGCAGTATTTT. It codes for CASRRTSADADTQYF.

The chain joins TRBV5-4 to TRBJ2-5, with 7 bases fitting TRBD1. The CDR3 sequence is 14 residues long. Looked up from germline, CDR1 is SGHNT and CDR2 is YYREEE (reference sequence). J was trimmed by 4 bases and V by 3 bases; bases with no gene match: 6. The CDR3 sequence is CASSSGTVGETQYF. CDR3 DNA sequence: TGTGCCAGCAGCTCTGGGACAGTAGGAGAGACCCAGTACTTC.

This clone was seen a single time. The CDR3 region is CAWTRGVNNYGYTF. The DNA of the CDR3 is TGTGCCTGGACCAGGGGAGTCAATAACTATGGCTACACCTTC. V usage is TRBV30 and J usage is TRBJ1-2; the D gene is possibly TRBD1 (6 bases). Per germline, CDR1 GTSNPN and CDR2 SVGIG (reference sequence). V lost 4 bases and J lost 1, with 13 bases in between. The CDR3 extends over 14 amino acids.

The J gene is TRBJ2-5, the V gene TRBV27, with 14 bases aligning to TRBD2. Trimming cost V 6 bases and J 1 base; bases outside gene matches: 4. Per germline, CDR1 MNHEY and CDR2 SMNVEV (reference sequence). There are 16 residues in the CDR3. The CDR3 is CASSRTSGGTQETQYF. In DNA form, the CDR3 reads TGTGCCAGCAGCCGGACTAGCGGGGGGACCCAAGAGACCCAGTACTTC.

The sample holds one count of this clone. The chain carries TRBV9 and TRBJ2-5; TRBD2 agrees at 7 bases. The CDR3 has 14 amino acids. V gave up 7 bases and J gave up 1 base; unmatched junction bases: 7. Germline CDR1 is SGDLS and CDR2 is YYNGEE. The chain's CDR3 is CASARGRAQETQYF. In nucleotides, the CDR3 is TGTGCCAGCGCGCGAGGGAGGGCCCAAGAGACCCAGTACTTC.

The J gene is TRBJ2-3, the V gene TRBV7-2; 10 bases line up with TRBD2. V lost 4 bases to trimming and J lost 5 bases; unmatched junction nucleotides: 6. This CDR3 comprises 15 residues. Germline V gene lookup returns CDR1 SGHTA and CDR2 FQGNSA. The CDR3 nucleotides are TGTGCCAGCAGCTCCTATACTAGCGGGGTAGATACGCAGTATTTT. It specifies CASSSYTSGVDTQYF.